These 21 T cell receptor beta chains were all obtained from the same sample, sequenced in a study of PD-L1 blockade in urothelial cancer. Repertoires were generated with immunoSEQ multiplex PCR, while TCRdb's copy carries only in-frame clones and drops some. The sample lists some 84,000 clones, about 80% occurring once. Sequencing was performed on PBMCs, taken around atezolizumab (anti-PD-L1) treatment. These receptors all come from a man in his 70s with urothelial cancer.

This chain uses TRBV19 with TRBJ2-3, with D possibly matching TRBD2 (6 bases). The CDR3 sequence is 13 residues long. Germline CDR1 is LNHDA and CDR2 is SQIVND (reference sequence). With 5 bases removed from V and 2 bases from J, the gap between germline ends came to 8 bases. In DNA form, the CDR3 reads TGTGCCAGTAGTCCGGGGGTCACAGATACGCAGTATTTT. This translates into CASSPGVTDTQYF.

The chain links TRBV6-1 to TRBJ1-2, with 7 bases aligning to TRBD1. The germline CDR1 and CDR2 sequences are MNHNS and SASEGT. J lost 4 bases, V lost 6 bases, and 5 bases had no gene match. The length of the CDR3 is 13 residues. The CDR3 reads CASSQDRTYGYTF. As DNA, the CDR3 is TGTGCCAGCAGCCAGGACAGGACCTATGGCTACACCTTC.

The chain uses TRBV30 and TRBJ2-2, with D perhaps matching TRBD2 (7 bases). The CDR3 length is 13 residues. The V gene's germline CDR1 is GTSNPN and CDR2 SVGIG (reference sequence). Trimming stripped 8 bases from V and 7 bases from J, with 17 bases between. CDR3 in DNA: TGTGCCGGGGGGGCGGGAGCGTTCGGGGAGCTGTTTTTT. It encodes CAGGAGAFGELFF.

The CDR3 here is CASTNPWQAEAFF. CDR3 sequence (DNA): TGTGCCAGCACCAACCCGTGGCAGGCTGAAGCTTTCTTT. J is TRBJ1-1 and V is TRBV6-1; D is unclear. There are 13 residues in the CDR3. Germline V gene lookup returns CDR1 MNHNS and CDR2 SASEGT. V was trimmed by 7 bases and J by 6 bases, leaving 15 bases between them.

The rearrangement links TRBV13 to TRBJ2-1; 11 bases fit TRBD2. The germline gives CDR1 PRHDT, CDR2 FYEKMQ (reference sequence). Trimming removed 5 bases from V and 2 bases from J; junction bases left unmatched: 2. The CDR3 totals 15 residues. The CDR3 sequence is CASSLTSGTYNEQFF. In nucleotides, the CDR3 is TGTGCCAGCAGCCTGACTAGCGGGACCTACAATGAGCAGTTCTTC. The full variable domain, in which reference TRBV13 and TRBJ2-1 provide the parts outside the CDR3, is AAGVIQSPRHLIKEKRETATLKCYPIPRHDTVYWYQQGPGQDPQFLISFYEKMQSDKGSIPDRFSAQQFSDYHSELNMSSLELGDSALYFCASSLTSGTYNEQFFGPGTRLTVL.

The gene calls are TRBV10-3 and TRBJ1-1; 7 bases agree with TRBD1. Trimming took 10 bases from V and 1 from J; bases not matched to a gene: 9. This CDR3 spans 14 amino acids. CDR1 and CDR2 from the germline V gene are ENHRY and SYGVKD. CDR3 nucleotides: TGTGCCAGCAGAGACAGGGTGAGGAACACTGAAGCTTTCTTT. As protein: CASRDRVRNTEAFF.

The chain carries TRBV6-1 and TRBJ1-2; TRBD1 matches at 7 bases. Unmatched junction bases numbered 14, after V lost 6 bases and J lost 7 bases. The CDR3 runs to 15 residues. Per germline, CDR1 MNHNS and CDR2 SASEGT. CDR3 sequence reads: CASSRDRVEGVGYTF. CDR3 coding DNA: TGTGCCAGCAGCCGAGACAGGGTTGAGGGCGTTGGCTACACCTTC.

The chain carries TRBV7-2 and TRBJ2-7; possible D gene TRBD2, 5 bases. Germline V CDR1 and CDR2: SGHTA, FQGNSA. The V end lost 2 bases, the J end lost 6 bases, and 8 bases lay between the germline ends. This CDR3 is 12 amino acids long. CDR3 sequence: CASSLPSFEQYF. DNA for the CDR3: TGTGCCAGCAGCTTACCTAGCTTCGAGCAGTACTTC.

This chain links TRBV5-5 with TRBJ2-1; TRBD2 aligns across 8 bases. V shed 2 bases, J shed 8 bases, and the junction held 9 bases outside the gene matches. CDR3 size: 15 residues. CDR1 and CDR2 (germline): SGHKS, YYEKEE (reference sequence). The CDR3 DNA sequence: TGTGCCAGCAGCTTCCAGGATCCGCGGGGGGATGAGCAGTTCTTC. Translation gives CASSFQDPRGDEQFF.

The chain has TRBV9 and TRBJ1-4; D possibly corresponds to TRBD1 (5 bases). Trimming cost V 3 bases and J 7 bases, with 19 bases left between them. Per the germline V gene, CDR1 is SGDLS and CDR2 is YYNGEE. The CDR3 is 16 amino acids. In nucleotides, the CDR3 is TGTGCCAGCAGCGCCGCGGGGACGGGGAGGGGTGAAAAACTGTTTTTT. Its protein product is CASSAAGTGRGEKLFF.

The genes are TRBV4-2 and TRBJ1-4, with 7 bases that match TRBD1. The germline CDR1 and CDR2 sequences are LGHNA and YNFKEQ. The trim removed 6 bases at V and 3 bases at J, leaving 4 bases unmatched. This CDR3 has 14 residues. DNA for the CDR3: TGTGCCAGCAGGACCGGGACAGCTAATGAAAAACTGTTTTTT. This encodes CASRTGTANEKLFF.

The chain combines TRBV4-2 with TRBJ2-7; D remains ambiguous. This CDR3 has 12 amino acids. The V end lost 1 base, the J end lost 4 bases, and 5 bases lay between the germline ends. Germline V gives CDR1 LGHNA, CDR2 YNFKEQ. The CDR3 protein is CASSQGAYEQYF. The CDR3 DNA follows: TGTGCCAGCAGCCAAGGAGCTTACGAGCAGTACTTC.

The chain joins TRBV7-2 to TRBJ2-7; D perhaps matches TRBD1 (5 bases). This CDR3 is built from 14 residues. V was pared by 0 bases and J by 3 bases, with 9 bases between. Germline V gives CDR1 SGHTA, CDR2 FQGNSA. CDR3 in amino acids: CASSLAKGNYEQYF. In DNA, the CDR3 is TGTGCCAGCAGCTTAGCGAAGGGGAACTACGAGCAGTACTTC.

The CDR3 protein is CASSLTTGYNSPLHF. CDR3 nucleotide sequence: TGCGCCAGCAGCCTTACGACAGGCTATAATTCACCCCTCCACTTT. The rearrangement joins TRBV5-1 to TRBJ1-6; TRBD1 is a possible D gene (6 bases). The CDR3 has 15 residues. Per the germline V gene, CDR1 is SGHRS and CDR2 is YFSETQ. V was pared by 4 bases and J by 3 bases, with 11 bases between. The whole variable domain, filled in from reference TRBV5-1 and TRBJ1-6, reads KAGVTQTPRYLIKTRGQQVTLSCSPISGHRSVSWYQQTPGQGLQFLFEYFSETQRNKGNFPGRFSGRQFSNSRSEMNVSTLELGDSALYLCASSLTTGYNSPLHFGNGTRLTVT.

This chain uses TRBV7-9 with TRBJ1-1; weak D call: TRBD1 (5 bases). This CDR3 comprises 15 residues. CDR1 and CDR2 from the germline V gene are SEHNR and FQNEAQ (reference sequence). V lost 7 bases, J lost 0 bases, and 15 bases lay in between. In DNA form, the CDR3 reads TGTGCCAGCACCCTTAGCTCAGGGCTGAACACTGAAGCTTTCTTT. It yields the protein CASTLSSGLNTEAFF.

The rearrangement links TRBV4-1 to TRBJ1-3; TRBD1 might be the D (6 bases). Between the trimmed V and J ends, which lost 4 bases and 0 bases, there was a span of 13 bases. Germline-derived CDR1 and CDR2 are MGHRA and YSYEKL. The CDR3 is 16 amino acids. The CDR3 nucleotides are TGCGCCAGCAGCCTCAGTACAGGGCGCTCTGGAAACACCATATATTTT. Protein: CASSLSTGRSGNTIYF.

As regards this clone: One end of the junction is discordant with germline, which a read error may explain. The rearrangement links TRBV19 to TRBJ1-1; a weak D match, TRBD1 (6 bases). In germline, CDR1 is LNHDA, CDR2 SQIVND (reference sequence). There are 14 residues in the CDR3. The CDR3 loop is CASSVDRYHTEAFF. The CDR3 DNA follows: TGTGCCAGTAGTGTAGACAGGTATCACACTGAAGCTTTCTTT.

The genes are TRBV19 and TRBJ2-1; 8 positions match TRBD2. V was clipped by 1 base and J by 7 bases; unmatched bases: 6. CDR3 size: 15 residues. From germline, CDR1 is LNHDA and CDR2 SQIVND (reference sequence). In nucleotides, the CDR3 is TGTGCCAGTAGTATAGGCGGGAGGCCGGGGAATGAGCAGTTCTTC. Translated: CASSIGGRPGNEQFF.

This chain connects TRBV5-1 to TRBJ1-4, with D perhaps TRBD1 (5 bases). Germline V gene lookup returns CDR1 SGHRS and CDR2 YFSETQ. This CDR3 has 14 residues. Trimming removed 0 bases at V and 6 bases at J, with 9 bases between. The CDR3 region is CASSLGGEDEKLFF. The CDR3 region has the DNA TGCGCCAGCAGCTTGGGGGGGGAAGATGAAAAACTGTTTTTT.

This clone has just one count. The chain employs TRBV10-1 and TRBJ2-7; TRBD1 is a possible D gene (5 bases). Germline V CDR1 and CDR2: WNHNN, SYGVQD (reference sequence). The CDR3 is 15 residues long. Trimming shortened V by 0 bases and J by 2 bases, and 11 bases separated the two germline ends. CDR3 DNA: TGCGCCAGCAGTGAGTCGGAACAGGTAACCTACGAGCAGTACTTC. Residues: CASSESEQVTYEQYF.

V usage is TRBV11-2 and J usage is TRBJ2-7, with TRBD2 identical over 7 bases. The ends lost 3 bases at V and 10 bases at J; junction bases unmatched: 15. The CDR3 runs 15 residues. Germline CDR1 reads SGHAT; CDR2 reads FQNNGV. CDR3 DNA sequence: TGTGCCAGCAGCTTCCCGTTGGCGGGAGCCTCGGGCCAGTACTTC. Amino acids: CASSFPLAGASGQYF.